The rows below give T cell receptor beta chains drawn from one sample of a study of T cell repertoires in cytomegalovirus infection. Using its own MiXCR run on the reads, TCRdb lists one record per CDR3 protein. The sample lists a few hundred thousand distinct CDR3 sequences; roughly an eighth were seen once. Sequencing was done on a sample of PBMCs. The origin of the receptors is a human donor in good health (CMV status not recorded). Some clones in this sample may be carry-over from other donors' samples. Both conserved end residues are part of each CDR3. A D gene is named only where the DNA matches it firmly. The listing skips clone size in some rows; elsewhere it reads once, few, many or a size class.

V gene: TRBV18; J gene: TRBJ1-2; clone size: many; D gene: TRBD1; CDR3 protein: CASSPSTGESYGYTF; CDR3 DNA: TGTGCCAGCTCACCATCGACAGGGGAGAGTTATGGCTACACCTTC
V gene: TRBV12-3/TRBV12-4; J gene: TRBJ1-2; clone size: few; D gene: .; CDR3 protein: CASSPRGGDRYTF; CDR3 DNA: TGTGCCAGCAGTCCGCGTGGGGGGGACCGCTACACCTTC
V gene: TRBV9; J gene: TRBJ2-7; clone size: .; D gene: .; CDR3 protein: CASPGRGSYEQYF; CDR3 DNA: TGTGCCAGCCCGGGACGCGGCTCCTACGAGCAGTACTTC
V gene: TRBV28; J gene: TRBJ1-1; clone size: few; D gene: .; CDR3 protein: CASSLGPGDLNTEAFF; CDR3 DNA: TGTGCCAGCAGTTTGGGTCCAGGGGACCTCAACACTGAAGCTTTCTTT
V gene: TRBV7-2; J gene: TRBJ2-7; clone size: few; D gene: .; CDR3 protein: CASSLRPRAADREQYF; CDR3 DNA: TGTGCCAGCAGCTTAAGGCCTCGGGCAGCCGATCGAGAGCAGTACTTC
V gene: TRBV20-1; J gene: TRBJ2-7; clone size: .; D gene: .; CDR3 protein: CSASVEYGEQYF; CDR3 DNA: TGCAGTGCTAGCGTGGAGTACGGCGAGCAGTACTTC
V gene: TRBV28; J gene: TRBJ1-1; clone size: .; D gene: .; CDR3 protein: CASSYGGLQAFF; CDR3 DNA: TGTGCCAGCAGTTATGGGGGGTTACAAGCTTTCTTT
V gene: TRBV10-3; J gene: TRBJ1-2; clone size: few; D gene: TRBD1; CDR3 protein: CAISDGTGYYGYTF; CDR3 DNA: TGTGCCATCAGTGATGGGACAGGGTACTATGGCTACACCTTC
V gene: TRBV20-1; J gene: TRBJ1-2; clone size: .; D gene: .; CDR3 protein: CSARVSDYGYTF; CDR3 DNA: TGCAGTGCTAGGGTCTCTGACTATGGCTACACCTTC
V gene: TRBV7-2; J gene: TRBJ2-1; clone size: many; D gene: TRBD1; CDR3 protein: CASSLRQGLYNEQFF; CDR3 DNA: TGTGCCAGCAGCCTGAGACAGGGTCTATACAATGAGCAGTTCTTC
V gene: TRBV7-3; J gene: TRBJ2-2; clone size: many; D gene: .; CDR3 protein: CASSPNTVVTGELFF; CDR3 DNA: TGTGCCAGCAGCCCCAACACGGTGGTGACCGGGGAGCTGTTTTTT
V gene: TRBV2; J gene: TRBJ2-7; clone size: many; D gene: .; CDR3 protein: CASSEAFFSYEQYF; CDR3 DNA: TGTGCCAGCAGTGAAGCGTTTTTCTCCTACGAGCAGTACTTC
V gene: TRBV7-7; J gene: TRBJ2-2; clone size: many; D gene: TRBD1; CDR3 protein: CASRNRGNTGELFF; CDR3 DNA: TGTGCCAGCAGGAACAGGGGTAACACCGGGGAGCTGTTTTTT
V gene: TRBV14; J gene: TRBJ1-3; clone size: .; D gene: TRBD1; CDR3 protein: CASSQRTNRGSGNTIYF; CDR3 DNA: TGTGCCAGCAGCCAACGGACCAACAGGGGCTCTGGAAACACCATATATTTT
V gene: TRBV18; J gene: TRBJ1-5; clone size: few; D gene: .; CDR3 protein: CASSPGLSNQPQHF; CDR3 DNA: TGTGCCAGCTCACCGGGACTGAGCAATCAGCCCCAGCATTTT
V gene: TRBV27; J gene: TRBJ2-7; clone size: .; D gene: .; CDR3 protein: CASSLSGGPEQYF; CDR3 DNA: TGTGCCAGCAGTTTATCGGGGGGGCCCGAGCAGTACTTC
V gene: TRBV5-1; J gene: TRBJ2-2; clone size: .; D gene: TRBD2; CDR3 protein: CASSFQAGGSGELFF; CDR3 DNA: TGCGCCAGCAGCTTCCAAGCGGGGGGCTCCGGGGAGCTGTTTTTT
V gene: TRBV29-1; J gene: TRBJ2-7; clone size: .; D gene: .; CDR3 protein: CSVDPRGDAYEQYF; CDR3 DNA: TGCAGCGTTGACCCAAGGGGGGATGCCTACGAGCAGTACTTC
V gene: TRBV28; J gene: TRBJ2-3; clone size: .; D gene: TRBD2; CDR3 protein: CASRKRGRAPDTQYF; CDR3 DNA: TGTGCCAGCAGGAAGCGCGGGAGGGCCCCAGATACGCAGTATTTT
V gene: TRBV5-5; J gene: TRBJ2-5; clone size: .; D gene: TRBD2; CDR3 protein: CASSYRLAGDIQETQYF; CDR3 DNA: TGTGCCAGCAGCTACCGACTAGCGGGAGACATCCAAGAGACCCAGTACTTC
V gene: TRBV6-1; J gene: TRBJ2-7; clone size: .; D gene: .; CDR3 protein: CASPKEGIGYEQYF; CDR3 DNA: TGTGCCAGCCCGAAGGAAGGTATAGGCTACGAGCAGTACTTC
V gene: TRBV7-8; J gene: TRBJ1-5; clone size: many; D gene: .; CDR3 protein: CASSLAADYSNQPQHF; CDR3 DNA: TGTGCCAGCAGCTTAGCCGCGGATTATAGCAATCAGCCCCAGCATTTT
V gene: TRBV19; J gene: TRBJ1-2; clone size: many; D gene: TRBD1; CDR3 protein: CASTQGQAPNYGYTF; CDR3 DNA: TGTGCCAGTACCCAGGGACAGGCGCCTAACTATGGCTACACCTTC
V gene: TRBV5-1; J gene: TRBJ2-3; clone size: once; D gene: TRBD2; CDR3 protein: CASSGSPSGKPDTQYF; CDR3 DNA: TGCGCCAGCAGCGGCTCCCCTAGCGGGAAGCCAGATACGCAGTATTTT
V gene: TRBV7-9; J gene: TRBJ2-7; clone size: many; D gene: .; CDR3 protein: CASSQGLQGLYEQYF; CDR3 DNA: TGTGCCAGCAGCCAAGGTCTCCAGGGCCTCTACGAGCAGTACTTC
V gene: TRBV7-2; J gene: TRBJ1-5; clone size: many; D gene: .; CDR3 protein: CASSLVENQPQHF; CDR3 DNA: TGTGCCAGCAGCTTAGTGGAGAATCAGCCCCAGCATTTT
V gene: TRBV19; J gene: TRBJ1-1; clone size: few; D gene: .; CDR3 protein: CASTLWTEAFF; CDR3 DNA: TGTGCCAGTACCCTATGGACTGAAGCTTTCTTT
V gene: TRBV7-2; J gene: TRBJ2-7; clone size: .; D gene: .; CDR3 protein: CASSLLFEQYF; CDR3 DNA: TGTGCCAGCAGCTTACTGTTCGAGCAGTACTTC
V gene: TRBV28; J gene: TRBJ1-1; clone size: .; D gene: .; CDR3 protein: CASSLGRQGNTEAFF; CDR3 DNA: TGTGCCAGCAGTTTAGGAAGGCAGGGGAACACTGAAGCTTTCTTT
V gene: TRBV11-2; J gene: TRBJ2-5; clone size: .; D gene: .; CDR3 protein: CASSLVRARTQYF; CDR3 DNA: TGTGCCAGCAGCTTAGTCAGGGCGCGGACCCAGTACTTC
V gene: TRBV18; J gene: TRBJ1-1; clone size: .; D gene: .; CDR3 protein: CASSPRDTPKAFF; CDR3 DNA: TGTGCCAGCTCACCAAGGGACACACCGAAGGCTTTCTTT
V gene: TRBV7-2; J gene: TRBJ2-1; clone size: few; D gene: .; CDR3 protein: CASSSGAIYNEQFF; CDR3 DNA: TGTGCCAGCAGCTCCGGGGCGATTTACAATGAGCAGTTCTTC
V gene: TRBV6-2/TRBV6-3; J gene: TRBJ2-5; clone size: .; D gene: TRBD1; CDR3 protein: CASSSDRGYQETQYF; CDR3 DNA: TGTGCCAGCAGTTCGGACAGGGGATACCAAGAGACCCAGTACTTC
V gene: TRBV4-2; J gene: TRBJ2-5; clone size: many; D gene: TRBD2; CDR3 protein: CASSQDTSGGAETQYF; CDR3 DNA: TGTGCCAGCAGCCAAGATACTAGCGGGGGGGCGGAGACCCAGTACTTC
V gene: TRBV7-2; J gene: TRBJ2-7; clone size: many; D gene: TRBD1; CDR3 protein: CASAGGTGKTEQYF; CDR3 DNA: TGTGCCAGCGCTGGGGGGACAGGGAAGACCGAGCAGTACTTC
V gene: TRBV5-5; J gene: TRBJ1-2; clone size: few; D gene: .; CDR3 protein: CASSLGPDYGYTF; CDR3 DNA: TGTGCCAGCAGCTTGGGCCCGGACTATGGCTACACCTTC
V gene: TRBV7-9; J gene: TRBJ1-6; clone size: few; D gene: .; CDR3 protein: CAGVDGTYSPLHF; CDR3 DNA: TGTGCCGGGGTGGACGGGACCTATTCACCCCTCCACTTT
V gene: TRBV5-5; J gene: TRBJ2-7; clone size: many; D gene: .; CDR3 protein: CASSFRAGEQYF; CDR3 DNA: TGTGCCAGCAGCTTCAGGGCGGGCGAGCAGTACTTC
V gene: TRBV27; J gene: TRBJ2-2; clone size: few; D gene: .; CDR3 protein: CASSPVAGWPGELFF; CDR3 DNA: TGTGCCAGCAGTCCCGTGGCAGGGTGGCCCGGGGAGCTGTTTTTT
V gene: TRBV6-1; J gene: TRBJ2-7; clone size: many; D gene: TRBD2; CDR3 protein: CASSPLAPYEQYF; CDR3 DNA: TGTGCCAGCAGTCCACTAGCGCCCTACGAGCAGTACTTC
V gene: TRBV20-1; J gene: TRBJ1-6; clone size: few; D gene: TRBD1; CDR3 protein: CSARDTRTGWNSPLHF; CDR3 DNA: TGCAGTGCTAGAGATACCCGGACAGGGTGGAATTCACCCCTCCACTTT
V gene: TRBV7-3; J gene: TRBJ2-1; clone size: .; D gene: .; CDR3 protein: CASGVGGGPNEQFF; CDR3 DNA: TGTGCCAGCGGGGTAGGGGGGGGGCCGAATGAGCAGTTCTTC
V gene: TRBV3-1; J gene: TRBJ1-3; clone size: .; D gene: .; CDR3 protein: CASRGGGNTIYF; CDR3 DNA: TGTGCCAGCAGGGGCGGAGGAAACACCATATATTTT
V gene: TRBV7-2; J gene: TRBJ2-5; clone size: many; D gene: TRBD2; CDR3 protein: CASSFGWGGQETQYF; CDR3 DNA: TGTGCCAGCAGCTTCGGGTGGGGGGGTCAAGAGACCCAGTACTTC
V gene: TRBV28; J gene: TRBJ1-2; clone size: .; D gene: .; CDR3 protein: CASITSSRAHYGYTF; CDR3 DNA: TGTGCCAGCATCACGTCATCCAGGGCGCACTATGGCTACACCTTC
V gene: TRBV7-9; J gene: TRBJ1-1; clone size: many; D gene: .; CDR3 protein: CASSPRTVNTEAFF; CDR3 DNA: TGTGCCAGCAGCCCTCGGACAGTGAACACTGAAGCTTTCTTT
V gene: TRBV7-2; J gene: TRBJ1-1; clone size: many; D gene: TRBD1; CDR3 protein: CASSRQGADTEAFF; CDR3 DNA: TGTGCCAGCAGCCGACAGGGGGCGGACACTGAAGCTTTCTTT
V gene: TRBV6-5; J gene: TRBJ2-7; clone size: .; D gene: TRBD2; CDR3 protein: CASSEPTSGISYEQYF; CDR3 DNA: TGTGCCAGCAGTGAACCTACTAGCGGCATCTCCTACGAGCAGTACTTC
V gene: TRBV19; J gene: TRBJ2-3; clone size: few; D gene: .; CDR3 protein: CASRNANTDTQYF; CDR3 DNA: TGTGCCAGTAGGAACGCCAACACAGATACGCAGTATTTT
V gene: TRBV5-1; J gene: TRBJ2-3; clone size: few; D gene: TRBD1; CDR3 protein: CASSPPSTGGTDTQYF; CDR3 DNA: TGCGCCAGCAGCCCACCCTCGACAGGGGGTACAGATACGCAGTATTTT
V gene: TRBV29-1; J gene: TRBJ2-3; clone size: few; D gene: .; CDR3 protein: CGGTDTQYF; CDR3 DNA: TGCGGGGGGACAGATACGCAGTATTTT
V gene: TRBV7-9; J gene: TRBJ1-2; clone size: .; D gene: .; CDR3 protein: CASSYDSNANYGYTF; CDR3 DNA: TGTGCCAGCAGCTACGACAGCAACGCTAACTATGGCTACACCTTC
V gene: TRBV11-2; J gene: TRBJ1-1; clone size: .; D gene: TRBD1; CDR3 protein: CASRRTGQGNTEAFF; CDR3 DNA: TGTGCCAGCAGACGAACGGGACAGGGCAACACTGAAGCTTTCTTT
V gene: TRBV6-6; J gene: TRBJ2-2; clone size: many; D gene: TRBD2; CDR3 protein: CASSSKSGSTGELFF; CDR3 DNA: TGTGCCAGCAGCTCGAAAAGCGGGAGCACCGGGGAGCTGTTTTTT
V gene: TRBV19; J gene: TRBJ1-3; clone size: many; D gene: .; CDR3 protein: CASRHRAELSGNTIYF; CDR3 DNA: TGTGCCAGTAGGCACAGGGCGGAACTTTCTGGAAACACCATATATTTT
V gene: TRBV20-1; J gene: TRBJ2-3; clone size: .; D gene: TRBD1; CDR3 protein: CSANVAGGQYF; CDR3 DNA: TGCAGTGCTAATGTAGCAGGGGGGCAGTATTTT
V gene: TRBV7-2; J gene: TRBJ1-4; clone size: many; D gene: .; CDR3 protein: CASSFGPSREKLFF; CDR3 DNA: TGTGCCAGCAGCTTCGGGCCTTCGCGGGAAAAACTGTTTTTT
V gene: TRBV29-1; J gene: TRBJ2-3; clone size: .; D gene: .; CDR3 protein: CSVVTTDTQYF; CDR3 DNA: TGCAGCGTGGTAACTACGGATACGCAGTATTTT